The next 8 T cell receptor beta chains were all read from a single sample in a study of CD8 T cells in ankylosing spondylitis. One entry per CDR3 protein results from TCRdb running MiXCR on the 5' RACE reads. The data contain a few hundred thousand distinct CDR3 sequences, roughly a quarter of them singletons. The sequenced sample consisted of blood, either unsorted or a sorted T cell fraction (not recorded which). The receptors here all came from a male donor with ankylosing spondylitis or in good health (not recorded which).

This clonotype was detected only a few times. The J gene is TRBJ2-5, the V gene TRBV10-3, with D possibly being TRBD1 (5 bases). The CDR3 length is 14 residues. Germline V gene data show CDR1 as ENHRY and CDR2 as SYGVKD. The V end lost 4 bases, the J end lost 5 bases, and 14 bases lay between the germline ends. Here the CDR3 reads CAISGGKNPETQYF. CDR3 in DNA: TGTGCCATCAGTGGGGGCAAAAATCCGGAGACCCAGTACTTC.

This clonotype was counted many times. In nucleotides, the CDR3 is TGCAGCGTGCTTACAGGCAGAGCATCCTACGAGCAGTACTTC. Encoded protein: CSVLTGRASYEQYF. The V gene is TRBV29-1, the J gene TRBJ2-7, with D perhaps matching TRBD1 (5 bases). V was pared by 6 bases and J by 1 base, with 16 bases between. The germline V gene encodes CDR1 SQVTM and CDR2 ANQGSEA. This CDR3 is 14 amino acids long.

This clonotype was observed many times. The V gene is TRBV12-3 or TRBV12-4, the J gene TRBJ2-1; D is possibly TRBD2 (5 bases). The V gene lost 8 bases and the J gene lost 0 bases, with 8 bases spanning the gap. This CDR3 contains 13 residues. The DNA for the CDR3 is TGTGCCAGCGGCGGACTCTCCTACAATGAGCAGTTCTTC. It encodes CASGGLSYNEQFF.

This clonotype appeared many times. CDR3 DNA: TGTGCCAGCAGCCAAGATTTGGGGCGGAGCTCCTACAATGAGCAGTTCTTC. Amino acid sequence: CASSQDLGRSSYNEQFF. The chain employs TRBV4-2 and TRBJ2-1; TRBD1 is a possible D gene (5 bases). The germline gives CDR1 LGHNA, CDR2 YNFKEQ. This CDR3 contains 17 residues. V lost 0 bases and J 0 bases, leaving 12 bases between the germline ends.

This clonotype was found many times. CDR3 loop: CSARDPQTTGELFF. In nucleotides, the CDR3 is TGCAGTGCTAGAGATCCACAGACTACCGGGGAGCTGTTTTTT. V usage is TRBV20-1 and J usage is TRBJ2-2; D remains ambiguous. The CDR3 extends over 14 amino acids. In germline, CDR1 is DFQATT, CDR2 SNEGSKA (reference sequence). V was cut by 0 bases and J by 5 bases, with 10 bases left in between.

This sequence joins TRBV4-2 and TRBJ2-1; D is perhaps TRBD2 (5 bases). The CDR3 contains 14 residues. Trimming removed 0 bases from V and 6 bases from J, with 9 bases in between. Germline CDR1 LGHNA, CDR2 YNFKEQ. CDR3 region: CASSQERAGNEQFF. The CDR3 DNA sequence: TGTGCCAGCAGCCAAGAGCGGGCTGGCAATGAGCAGTTCTTC.

CDR3 sequence: CASSRGGSTFANEQFF. The CDR3 nucleotides read TGTGCCAGCAGCCGCGGAGGGTCGACCTTCGCAAACGAGCAGTTCTTC. The chain recombines TRBV6-1 with TRBJ2-1, with D possibly being TRBD2 (6 bases). From germline, CDR1 is MNHNS and CDR2 SASEGT. The CDR3 covers 16 residues. The V and J ends lost 6 bases and 10 bases respectively, with 25 bases between them.

The V gene is TRBV11-2, the J gene TRBJ2-3; D perhaps matches TRBD2 (7 bases). Germline lookup yields CDR1 SGHAT and CDR2 FQNNGV. Trimming took off 2 bases at V and 5 bases at J, with 20 bases between the two ends. The CDR3 runs 17 residues. The CDR3 protein is CASSLWDGGLSGDTQYF. The CDR3, as DNA: TGTGCCAGCAGCTTATGGGACGGGGGGCTTTCAGGAGATACGCAGTATTTT.